The entry that follows covers one T cell receptor beta chain sequence. The entry originates in a study of blood T cells in healthy people across ages. The CDR3 is 16 amino acids. With V trimmed by 3 bases and J by 4 bases, 9 bases remained unmatched. Germline lookup yields CDR1 SGHNT and CDR2 YENEEA. Using a J-beta primer mix together with a sample-barcoded 5' primer, a second PCR was run for about 6 to 12 cycles. Samples each returned at least 3 million CDR3-containing paired-end reads. TCRdb analysed the 5' RACE reads with MiXCR anew, one entry per CDR3 protein. The table has 700,000 to 1,000,000 distinct CDR3 sequences, around 43% seen once. Caucasian individuals from Russia who were healthy and aged roughly 6 to 95 acted as donors.

Sample: blood. This receptor was obtained from a man aged 55 to 70 in good health. V and J are TRBV11-3 and TRBJ2-3, with TRBD2 matching over 8 bases. The DNA for the CDR3 is TGTGCCAGCAGCTTCGGACGGGGGGGCACGGCAGATACGCAGTATTTT. Translation gives CASSFGRGGTADTQYF.